The present T cell receptor beta chain was sequenced within a study of CD8 T cells in ankylosing spondylitis. J gave up 8 bases and V 4 bases, and 14 bases lay outside the gene matches. This CDR3 comprises 16 residues. CDR1 MDHEN and CDR2 SYDVKM come from the germline V gene. This clonotype was seen repeatedly, ten times or more. The antigen is unknown. Whole-study results and caveats: With a CD8+ phenotype, disease-linked clones were relatively rare in peripheral blood. Existing reports had already noted some motif variants in reactive arthritis synovial fluid and blood. In ankylosing spondylitis blood, a motif of roughly 8 highly homologous TCR beta variants appeared characteristic.

TCRdb recomputed calls from the 5' RACE reads with MiXCR, one row per CDR3 protein. The sample shows about 220,000 distinct CDR3 sequences, around 18% of them seen only once. The V and J genes are TRBV28 and TRBJ2-1; 7 bases map to TRBD1. This receptor was obtained from a male donor with ankylosing spondylitis. Material: blood, either unsorted or a sorted T cell fraction (not recorded which). CDR3 nucleotide sequence: TGTGCCAGCAGTTCTCTCCGGGACAGCCTGTCTGATGAGCAGTTCTTC. Residues: CASSSLRDSLSDEQFF.